There are a few counts of the clone carrying this T cell receptor beta chain. J was trimmed by 7 bases and V by 5 bases; bases with no gene match: 8. CDR1 and CDR2 (germline): SGHTA, FQGTGA. The CDR3 extends over 15 amino acids. A second PCR of roughly 7 to 11 cycles used a sample-barcoded 5' primer and a J-beta primer mix. Carrying 12 random nucleotides, a template-switch adaptor labeled each individual cDNA molecule. In TCRdb, the 5' RACE reads were re-called with MiXCR into one record per CDR3 protein. The sample yields about 780,000 distinct CDR3 sequences, roughly 24% seen once. The source of the sample is a study of blood T cells in healthy people across ages. The sample providers were healthy Caucasian people from Russia, aged about 6 to 90. Separately, the same data were catalogued under a study of T cells of mothers and their children. That work adds: Each donor was one of three healthy Caucasian mothers or one of their six children.

J is TRBJ2-1 and V is TRBV7-3, with 10 bases fitting TRBD2. This sequence was found in a boy aged 5 to 17 in good health. The sequenced material came from blood. The CDR3 spells CASSPSGGALNEQFF. The CDR3 coding sequence is TGTGCCAGCAGCCCAAGCGGGGGGGCCCTTAATGAGCAGTTCTTC.